A selection of T cell receptor beta chains follows, all from one sample in a study of human T cells and chemical hapten exposure. TCRdb recomputed calls from the RACE reads with MiXCR, one row per CDR3 protein. This table holds roughly 130,000 distinct CDR3 sequences, around 10% found once. This specimen consisted of whole blood, obtained in connection with sensitization to the hapten diphenylcyclopropenone (DPC). The receptors derive from a woman aged 45-60 years with alopecia areata. Some clones in this sample may be carry-over from other donors' samples. CDR3s include the opening cysteine and the closing phenylalanine or tryptophan. The order of the fields is D gene, J gene, CDR3 length, V gene, clone size, CDR3 DNA, CDR3 protein. The D gene is left open where the match is weak. Clone size is not always given. Where it is, it says once, few, many or a class for expanded clones.

d_call: -
j_call: TRBJ2-7
cdr3_length: 15
v_call: TRBV3-1
clone_size: few
cdr3_nt: TGTGCCAGCAGCCAATCGGCGGGGAGCTCCTACGAGCAGTACTTC
cdr3_aa: CASSQSAGSSYEQYF

d_call: -
j_call: TRBJ1-5
cdr3_length: 15
v_call: TRBV7-2
clone_size: few
cdr3_nt: TGTGCCAGCAGCCCGGGGGACCTAGGCAATCAGCCCCAGCATTTT
cdr3_aa: CASSPGDLGNQPQHF

d_call: TRBD1
j_call: TRBJ1-5
cdr3_length: 12
v_call: TRBV3-1
clone_size: -
cdr3_nt: TGTGCCAGCAGCCAAGTTCAGGGGGCACTGCATTTT
cdr3_aa: CASSQVQGALHF

d_call: -
j_call: TRBJ1-2
cdr3_length: 14
v_call: TRBV27
clone_size: few
cdr3_nt: TGTGCCAGCAGTTTTCGGGGGCCCCAGGGGGGCTACACCTTC
cdr3_aa: CASSFRGPQGGYTF

d_call: -
j_call: TRBJ1-5
cdr3_length: 15
v_call: TRBV27
clone_size: few
cdr3_nt: TGTGCCAGCAGTCCGTTATCAGGGGCGAATCAGCCCCAGCATTTT
cdr3_aa: CASSPLSGANQPQHF

d_call: TRBD1
j_call: TRBJ1-1
cdr3_length: 16
v_call: TRBV28
clone_size: few
cdr3_nt: TGTGCCAGCAGTTTCTCCGTCCGGGACAGGAACACTGAAGCTTTCTTT
cdr3_aa: CASSFSVRDRNTEAFF

d_call: -
j_call: TRBJ2-3
cdr3_length: 13
v_call: TRBV12-3/TRBV12-4
clone_size: many
cdr3_nt: TGTGCCAGCAGCCCCGGACACGCAGATACGCAGTATTTT
cdr3_aa: CASSPGHADTQYF

d_call: TRBD2
j_call: TRBJ2-1
cdr3_length: 16
v_call: TRBV6-2/TRBV6-3
clone_size: -
cdr3_nt: TGTGCCAGCAGTTCGAACAGCGGGAGGGGAGCCGGTGAGCAGTTCTTC
cdr3_aa: CASSSNSGRGAGEQFF

d_call: -
j_call: TRBJ2-1
cdr3_length: 15
v_call: TRBV7-9
clone_size: -
cdr3_nt: TGTGCCAGCAGCTTAGTACTAGCTGGGGACAATGAGCAGTTCTTC
cdr3_aa: CASSLVLAGDNEQFF

d_call: -
j_call: TRBJ1-5
cdr3_length: 14
v_call: TRBV7-2
clone_size: -
cdr3_nt: TGTGCCAGCAGCTTTCCGGGGGGCAATCAGCCCCAGCATTTT
cdr3_aa: CASSFPGGNQPQHF

d_call: -
j_call: TRBJ1-5
cdr3_length: 13
v_call: TRBV24-1
clone_size: few
cdr3_nt: TGTGCCACCAGTCCTGACGGAATCGAGCCCCAGCATTTT
cdr3_aa: CATSPDGIEPQHF

d_call: TRBD1
j_call: TRBJ1-4
cdr3_length: 18
v_call: TRBV13
clone_size: -
cdr3_nt: TGTGCCAGCAGCCCCGACTCGGGACAGGGGGCGCGGAATGAAAAACTGTTTTTT
cdr3_aa: CASSPDSGQGARNEKLFF